The clone carrying this T cell receptor (beta chain) was seen a handful of times. Its antigen is still unknown. TCRdb re-called the reads through MiXCR, storing one row per CDR3 protein. The sample has roughly 920,000 distinct CDR3 sequences, around 30% seen once. The data stem from a study of T cell repertoires in cytomegalovirus infection. On the study more broadly: HLA-C-restricted CMV epitopes, recently identified, and well-studied HLA-B-restricted ones were used by the study. Public TCR beta signatures marked donors with CMV infection and the matching HLA.

Study-wide findings and caveats: CMV-specific HLA-C-restricted TCR beta clonotypes dominated the ex vivo response. CMV carriers with the relevant HLA were identified by cumulative public TCR beta family frequency.

The sequencing used cultured CD8+ T cells from PBMCs, collected from culture after CMV antigen stimulation. This TCR came from a human donor in good health (CMV status not recorded). Some clones in this sample may be carry-over from other donors' samples.

The CDR3 region is CASSHRVVDDEQYF. The CDR3 nucleotides read TGTGCCAGCAGCCACAGGGTTGTGGACGACGAGCAGTACTTC. This chain links TRBV13 with TRBJ2-7; weak D call: TRBD1 (6 bases). V dropped 5 bases and J dropped 5 bases, with 16 bases sitting between them. CDR3 length: 14 residues. CDR1 is PRHDT and CDR2 is FYEKMQ in the germline V gene (reference sequence).